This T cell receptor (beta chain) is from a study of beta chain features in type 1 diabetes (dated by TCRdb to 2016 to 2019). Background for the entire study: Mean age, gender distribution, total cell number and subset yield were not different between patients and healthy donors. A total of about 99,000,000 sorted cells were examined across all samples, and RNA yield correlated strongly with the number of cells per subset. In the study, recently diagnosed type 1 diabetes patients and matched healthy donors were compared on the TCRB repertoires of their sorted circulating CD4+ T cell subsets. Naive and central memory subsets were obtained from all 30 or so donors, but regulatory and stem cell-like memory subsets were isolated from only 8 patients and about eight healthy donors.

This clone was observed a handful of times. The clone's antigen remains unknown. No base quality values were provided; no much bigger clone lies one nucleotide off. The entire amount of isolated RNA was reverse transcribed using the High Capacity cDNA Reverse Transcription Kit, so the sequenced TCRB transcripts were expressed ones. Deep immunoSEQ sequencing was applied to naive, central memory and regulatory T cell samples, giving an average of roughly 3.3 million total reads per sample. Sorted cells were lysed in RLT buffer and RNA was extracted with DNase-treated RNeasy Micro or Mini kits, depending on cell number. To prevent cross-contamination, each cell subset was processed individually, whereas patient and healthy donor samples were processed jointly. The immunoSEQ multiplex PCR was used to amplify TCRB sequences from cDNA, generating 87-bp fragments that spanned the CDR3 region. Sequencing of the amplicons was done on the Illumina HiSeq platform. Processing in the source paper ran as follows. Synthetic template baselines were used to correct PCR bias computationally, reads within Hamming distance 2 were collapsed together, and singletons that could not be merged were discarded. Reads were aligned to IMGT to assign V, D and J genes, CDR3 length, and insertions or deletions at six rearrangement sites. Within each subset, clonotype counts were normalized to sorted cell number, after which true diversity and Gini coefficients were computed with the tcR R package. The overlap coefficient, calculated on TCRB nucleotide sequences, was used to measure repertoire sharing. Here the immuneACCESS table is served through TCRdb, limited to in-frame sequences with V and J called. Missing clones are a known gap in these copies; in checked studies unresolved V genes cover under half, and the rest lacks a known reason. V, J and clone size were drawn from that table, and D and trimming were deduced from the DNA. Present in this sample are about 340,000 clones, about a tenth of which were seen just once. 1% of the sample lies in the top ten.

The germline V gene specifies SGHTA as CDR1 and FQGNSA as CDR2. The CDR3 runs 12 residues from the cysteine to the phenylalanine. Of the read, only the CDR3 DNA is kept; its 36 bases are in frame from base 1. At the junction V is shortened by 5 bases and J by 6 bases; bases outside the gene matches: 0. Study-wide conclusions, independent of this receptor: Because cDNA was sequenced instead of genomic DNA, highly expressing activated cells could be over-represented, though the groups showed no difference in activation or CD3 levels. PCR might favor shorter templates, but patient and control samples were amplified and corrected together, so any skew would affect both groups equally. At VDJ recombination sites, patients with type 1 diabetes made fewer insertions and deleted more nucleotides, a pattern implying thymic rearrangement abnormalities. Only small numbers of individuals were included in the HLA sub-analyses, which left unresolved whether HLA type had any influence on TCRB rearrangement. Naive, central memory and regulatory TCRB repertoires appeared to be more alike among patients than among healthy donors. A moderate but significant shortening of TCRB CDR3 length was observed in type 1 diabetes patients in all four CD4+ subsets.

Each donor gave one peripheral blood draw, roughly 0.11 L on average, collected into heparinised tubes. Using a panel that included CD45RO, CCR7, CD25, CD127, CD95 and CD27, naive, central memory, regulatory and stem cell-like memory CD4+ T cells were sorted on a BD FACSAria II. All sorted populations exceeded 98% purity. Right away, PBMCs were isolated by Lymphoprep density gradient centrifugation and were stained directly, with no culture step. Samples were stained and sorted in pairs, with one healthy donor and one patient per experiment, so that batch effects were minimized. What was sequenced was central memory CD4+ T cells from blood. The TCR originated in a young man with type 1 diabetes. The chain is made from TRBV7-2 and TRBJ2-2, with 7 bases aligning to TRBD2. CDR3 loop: CASSGLAGELFF. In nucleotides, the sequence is TGTGCCAGCAGCGGACTAGCCGGGGAGCTGTTTTTT.